The sequence of this TCR beta chain was determined in a study of blood T cell repertoires in COVID-19. Across the study: Both acute and convalescent COVID-19 samples were obtained from the United States, Italy and Spain. PBMCs, B-cell-depleted T cells, or T cells were the source of the cDNA or gDNA that made up the material.

This clone was counted once. How the authors handled the data: How many nucleated cells were present was estimated from reference gene primer amplification. Some clones are missing from TCRdb's copy, which holds only in-frame ones; the method was immunoSEQ multiplex PCR. The DNA was the basis for D and trimming; V, J and clone size are from that table. The sample includes 120,000 to 150,000 clones, 80% to 90% of them seen just once. The receptor comes from a woman aged 80 or older with acute or convalescent COVID-19. Material: peripheral blood.

The CDR3 here is CASSYGVRRGVNEQFF. CDR3 in DNA: TGTGCCAGCAGTTACGGGGTCCGGCGGGGGGTTAATGAGCAGTTCTTC. This chain uses TRBV6-2 or TRBV6-3 with TRBJ2-1, with 8 bases identical to TRBD2. CDR1 and CDR2 from the germline V gene are MNHEY and SVGEGT. CDR3 length: 16 amino acids. With 2 bases clipped from V and 7 bases from J, the junction kept 10 bases outside the gene matches.